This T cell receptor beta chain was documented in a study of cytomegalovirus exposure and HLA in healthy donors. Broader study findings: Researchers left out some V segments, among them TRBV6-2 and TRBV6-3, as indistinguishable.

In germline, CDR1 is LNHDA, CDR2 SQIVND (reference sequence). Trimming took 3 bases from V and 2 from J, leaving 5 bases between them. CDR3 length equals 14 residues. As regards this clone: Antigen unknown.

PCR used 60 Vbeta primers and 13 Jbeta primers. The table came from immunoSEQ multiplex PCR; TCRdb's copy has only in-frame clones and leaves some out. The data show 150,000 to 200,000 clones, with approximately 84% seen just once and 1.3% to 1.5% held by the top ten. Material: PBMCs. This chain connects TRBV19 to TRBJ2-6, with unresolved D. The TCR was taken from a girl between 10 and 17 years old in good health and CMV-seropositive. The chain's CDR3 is CASSISAGANVLTF. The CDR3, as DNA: TGTGCCAGTAGTATCTCTGCTGGGGCCAACGTCCTGACTTTC.